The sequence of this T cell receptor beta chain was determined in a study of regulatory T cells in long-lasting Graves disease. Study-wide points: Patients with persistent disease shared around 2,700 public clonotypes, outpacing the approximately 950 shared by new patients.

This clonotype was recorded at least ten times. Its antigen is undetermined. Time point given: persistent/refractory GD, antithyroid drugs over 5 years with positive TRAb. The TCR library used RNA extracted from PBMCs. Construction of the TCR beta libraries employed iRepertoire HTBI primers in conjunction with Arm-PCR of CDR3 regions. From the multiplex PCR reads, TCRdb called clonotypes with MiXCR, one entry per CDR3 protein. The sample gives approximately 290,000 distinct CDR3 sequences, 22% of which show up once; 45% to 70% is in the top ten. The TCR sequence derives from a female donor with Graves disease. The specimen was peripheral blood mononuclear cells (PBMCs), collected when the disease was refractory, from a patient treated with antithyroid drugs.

The CDR3 loop is CASSLGLSKETQYF. Here the CDR3 DNA reads TGTGCCAGCAGCCTAGGACTATCAAAAGAGACCCAGTACTTC. This chain joins TRBV7-2 and TRBJ2-5; perhaps TRBD2 as D (6 bases). This CDR3 contains 14 residues. Trimming took off 5 bases at V and 3 bases at J, with 13 bases between the two ends. Germline CDR1 is SGHTA and CDR2 is FQGNSA.